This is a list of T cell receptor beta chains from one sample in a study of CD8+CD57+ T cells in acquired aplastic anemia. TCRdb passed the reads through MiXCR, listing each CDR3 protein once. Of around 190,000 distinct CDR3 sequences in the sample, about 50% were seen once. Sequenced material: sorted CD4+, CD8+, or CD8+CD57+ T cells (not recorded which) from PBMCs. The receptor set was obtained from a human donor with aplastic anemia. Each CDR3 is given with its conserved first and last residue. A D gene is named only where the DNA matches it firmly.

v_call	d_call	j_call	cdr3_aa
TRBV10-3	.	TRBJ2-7	CAISDGGPIPEQYF
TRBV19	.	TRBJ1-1	CASSIPLRQQNTEAFF
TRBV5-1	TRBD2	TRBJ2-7	CASSPGGQSSYEQYF
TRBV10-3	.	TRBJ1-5	CAISDICSARDTLDQPQHF
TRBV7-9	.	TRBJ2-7	CASSLGLGNSYEQYF
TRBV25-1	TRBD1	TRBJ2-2	CASSSPGQGLTGELFF
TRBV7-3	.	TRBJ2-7	CASSLPYEQYF
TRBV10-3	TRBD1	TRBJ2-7	CAISGRHRQGTDSYEQYF
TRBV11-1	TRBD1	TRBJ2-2	CATQGVQGKNTGELFF
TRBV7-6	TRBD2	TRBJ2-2	CASSPRLAGGTNTGELFF
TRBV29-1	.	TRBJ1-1	CSAGQRTNTEAFF
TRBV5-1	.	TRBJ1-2	CASSLGRQCFGYTF
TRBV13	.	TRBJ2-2	CASSLLFANTGELSF
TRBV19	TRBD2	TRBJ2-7	CASSILNLGLVFYEQYF
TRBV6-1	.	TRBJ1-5	CASSDILGQPQHF
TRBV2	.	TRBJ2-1	CASSLSRGYNEQFF
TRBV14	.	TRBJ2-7	CASGGLVYEQYF
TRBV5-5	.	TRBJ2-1	CASSRDLSYNEQFF
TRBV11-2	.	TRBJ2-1	CASSLVGGLGQQFF
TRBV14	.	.	CASSQGLTAPYEQYF
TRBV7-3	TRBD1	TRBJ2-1	CASSATGTGVEQFF
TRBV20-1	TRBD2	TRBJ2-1	CSVSGMSSYNEQFF